These 28 T cell receptor beta chains share one sample of origin, sequenced in a study of cytomegalovirus exposure and HLA in healthy donors. The PCR employed 60 Vbeta primers together with 13 Jbeta primers. The repertoire was sequenced with immunoSEQ multiplex PCR; TCRdb's copy has only in-frame clones and lacks some. The sample has roughly 230,000 clones; approximately 91% are singletons. The sample was PBMCs. These TCRs come from a girl aged 2-9 years in good health and CMV-seronegative.

The rearrangement uses TRBV28 and TRBJ1-1; the match to TRBD1 covers 9 bases. CDR3 size: 17 residues. Losses at the gene ends were 8 bases for V and 1 base for J; bases not matched to a gene: 14. Germline V gene sequence: CDR1 MDHEN, CDR2 SYDVKM. CDR3 DNA sequence: TGTGCCAGCGGGGACACCGGGACAGGGAACTCGAACACTGAAGCTTTCTTT. Amino acid sequence: CASGDTGTGNSNTEAFF.

The chain combines TRBV14 with TRBJ2-7; D gene uncertain. V was cut by 1 base and J by 3 bases, with 10 bases left in between. The CDR3 has 14 residues. Germline lookup yields CDR1 SGHDN and CDR2 FVKESK. The CDR3 bases are TGTGCCAGCAGCCAAGGGCTCCTTAACTACGAGCAGTACTTC. Translation: CASSQGLLNYEQYF.

The V and J genes are TRBV30 and TRBJ2-3; D may be TRBD1 (5 bases). V lost 3 bases, J lost 6 bases, and 19 bases lay in between. The CDR3 runs 15 residues. Germline V gene sequence: CDR1 GTSNPN, CDR2 SVGIG (reference sequence). The CDR3 DNA reads as TGTGCCTGGAGCTACAACTCAGGGCCCGCGGATACGCAGTATTTT. This codes for CAWSYNSGPADTQYF.

The gene calls are TRBV6-1 and TRBJ2-3; 11 bases are a match to TRBD2. V lost 3 bases, J lost 2 bases, and 1 base stayed unmatched. This CDR3 region has 15 residues. Germline-derived CDR1 and CDR2 are MNHNS and SASEGT. The CDR3 sequence is CASSEGLADTDTQYF. The CDR3 DNA is TGTGCCAGCAGTGAGGGACTAGCGGACACAGATACGCAGTATTTT.

The chain employs TRBV7-2 and TRBJ1-2; 8 bases agree with TRBD1. Germline assignment: CDR1 SGHTA and CDR2 FQGNSA. With V trimmed by 0 bases and J by 6 bases, 6 bases remained unmatched. CDR3 size: 15 residues. CDR3 DNA sequence: TGTGCCAGCAGCTTAGCCCAGGGGGCTGTGGATGGCTACACCTTC. Encoded protein: CASSLAQGAVDGYTF.

CDR3 nucleotide sequence: TGTGCCAGCAGTGAAGGCGGGACAGGGGGCCCAGATACGCAGTATTTT. Its protein is CASSEGGTGGPDTQYF. V and J are TRBV25-1 and TRBJ2-3, with 12 bases aligning to TRBD1. Looked up from germline, CDR1 is MGHDK and CDR2 is SYGVNS. V was pared by 2 bases and J by 4 bases, with 4 bases of the junction left unmatched. CDR3 length equals 16 residues.

The chain couples TRBV5-1 to TRBJ2-5; 8 bases agree with TRBD2. CDR1 is SGHRS and CDR2 is YFSETQ in the germline V gene. The CDR3 is 16 amino acids. The V segment lost 4 bases and the J segment 3 bases; nucleotides outside the gene matches: 11. The CDR3 is CASSRGLALSEETQYF. The CDR3 DNA follows: TGCGCCAGCAGCCGCGGACTAGCCCTTTCCGAAGAGACCCAGTACTTC.

Regarding this clone: One junction end does not reproduce the germline sequence, and a read error may be involved. This chain joins TRBV6-1 and TRBJ1-2; D is undetermined. This CDR3 spans 11 amino acids. The V gene's germline CDR1 is MNHNS and CDR2 SASEGT. The CDR3: CASSEALAGGF. The DNA of the CDR3 is TGTGCCAGCAGTGAAGCTCTGGCAGGTGGTTTC.

This clone was observed once. CDR3 coding DNA: TGTGCCAGCAGTTTAAGGCAGGACAGCTCCTACGAGCAGTACTTC. Its protein is CASSLRQDSSYEQYF. J is TRBJ2-5 and V is TRBV27, with a weak D call TRBD1 (6 bases). The J call may be in error: the DNA end matches TRBJ2-7 better. Germline-derived CDR1 and CDR2 are MNHEY and SMNVEV (reference sequence). The CDR3 is made up of 15 amino acids.

This chain links TRBV6-5 with TRBJ2-5, with 9 bases identical to TRBD2. The V and J ends lost 2 bases and 5 bases, in that order; junction bases with no gene match: 6. The CDR3 is made up of 15 amino acids. CDR1 MNHEY and CDR2 SVGAGI come from the germline V gene. CDR3 sequence (DNA): TGTGCCAGCAGTTACAGGGGCGGGGGGGAGGAGACCCAGTACTTC. The encoded protein is CASSYRGGGEETQYF.

The CDR3 loop is CASSGPGGPGTGELFF. The DNA of the CDR3 is TGTGCCAGTAGTGGCCCCGGGGGGCCGGGGACCGGGGAGCTGTTTTTT. The chain has TRBV19 and TRBJ2-2; maybe TRBD2 (7 bases). V lost 5 bases and J lost 5, with 18 bases in between. The CDR3 extends over 16 amino acids. Germline V gene sequence: CDR1 LNHDA, CDR2 SQIVND (reference sequence).

V usage is TRBV5-1 and J usage is TRBJ2-3; 13 nucleotides agree with TRBD2. V was pared by 2 bases and J by 6 bases, with 6 bases of the junction left unmatched. CDR3 length equals 16 residues. Germline loops: CDR1 SGHRS, CDR2 YFSETQ. In DNA form, the CDR3 reads TGCGCCAGCAGCTTTGGACTAGCGGGAGCGGGGGATACGCAGTATTTT. Protein product: CASSFGLAGAGDTQYF.

Details on this clone: The DNA is left out, because the CDR3 cannot be placed on it with certainty; the CDR3 is given as TCRdb lists it. The V and J genes are TRBV6-5 and TRBJ1-1; the table calls TRBD1, which could not be checked here. The CDR3 contains 13 residues when both ends are counted. The germline gives CDR1 MNHEY, CDR2 SVGAGI. CDR3 sequence reads: CASSLTGVPEAFF.

The chain recombines TRBV13 with TRBJ2-7; 8 bases match TRBD1. The germline V gene has CDR1 PRHDT and CDR2 FYEKMQ (reference sequence). Trimming cost V 5 bases and J 4 bases; bases outside gene matches: 7. The CDR3 totals 14 residues. CDR3 region: CASSTRQGSYEQYF. CDR3 bases: TGTGCCAGCAGCACGAGACAGGGGAGTTACGAGCAGTACTTC. Using reference TRBV13 and TRBJ2-7 for the parts outside the CDR3, the full variable domain is AAGVIQSPRHLIKEKRETATLKCYPIPRHDTVYWYQQGPGQDPQFLISFYEKMQSDKGSIPDRFSAQQFSDYHSELNMSSLELGDSALYFCASSTRQGSYEQYFGPGTRLTVT.

The chain has TRBV30 and TRBJ2-4, with no clear D. This CDR3 region has 15 residues. Germline V gives CDR1 GTSNPN, CDR2 SVGIG (reference sequence). V lost 1 base and J 2 bases, leaving 12 bases between the germline ends. The chain's CDR3 is CAWSDKRAPKNIQYF. The CDR3 region has the DNA TGTGCCTGGAGTGATAAAAGAGCCCCCAAAAACATTCAGTACTTC.

The chain's CDR3 is CASSFPPRTGVNEQFF. CDR3 in DNA: TGTGCCAGCAGTTTCCCCCCACGGACAGGGGTCAATGAGCAGTTCTTC. J is TRBJ2-1 and V is TRBV27; 9 nucleotides align to TRBD1. The germline V gene encodes CDR1 MNHEY and CDR2 SMNVEV (reference sequence). The CDR3 spans 16 residues. V lost 3 bases, J lost 6 bases, and 9 bases stayed unmatched.

The V and J genes are TRBV7-6 and TRBJ1-1; no firm D call. The CDR3 covers 14 residues. Trimming removed 4 bases from V and 4 bases from J, with 13 bases in between. Per germline, CDR1 SGHVS and CDR2 FNYEAQ. Written as DNA, the CDR3 is TGTGCCAGCAGCTCCGAGGTCAGCCTCACTGAAGCTTTCTTT. It specifies CASSSEVSLTEAFF. Based on the CDR3 plus reference TRBV7-6 and TRBJ1-1, the full variable domain is GAGVSQSPRYKVTKRGQDVALRCDPISGHVSLYWYRQALGQGPEFLTYFNYEAQQDKSGLPNDRFSAERPEGSISTLTIQRTEQRDSAMYRCASSSEVSLTEAFFGQGTRLTVV.

The J gene is TRBJ2-1, the V gene TRBV6-6, with D maybe TRBD2 (5 bases). With 0 bases removed from V and 4 bases from J, the gap between germline ends came to 7 bases. Germline V CDR1 and CDR2: MNHNY, SVGAGI (reference sequence). The CDR3 runs 14 residues. The CDR3, as DNA: TGTGCCAGCAGTTACTCGACGGGGTACAATGAGCAGTTCTTC. Translated, it gives CASSYSTGYNEQFF.

This chain connects TRBV27 to TRBJ2-7, with D perhaps TRBD2 (7 bases). The V gene lost 9 bases and the J gene lost 6 bases, with 18 bases spanning the gap. The germline CDR1 and CDR2 sequences are MNHEY and SMNVEV (reference sequence). The CDR3 contains 13 residues. This CDR3 reads CASKGGEMREQYF. As DNA, the CDR3 is TGTGCCAGTAAGGGGGGGGAAATGCGCGAGCAGTACTTC.

This rearrangement joins TRBV5-4 to TRBJ2-1, with 11 bases lining up with TRBD2. This CDR3 region has 18 residues. CDR1 and CDR2 from the germline V gene are SGHNT and YYREEE (reference sequence). Trimming cost V 5 bases and J 0 bases; bases outside gene matches: 10. The CDR3 DNA is TGTGCCAGCAGTCCTAGCGGGGGGCCTTTCAGCTCCTACAATGAGCAGTTCTTC. It yields the protein CASSPSGGPFSSYNEQFF.

The chain recombines TRBV5-1 with TRBJ2-7; D perhaps matches TRBD1 (5 bases). The V and J ends lost 2 bases and 2 bases respectively, with 11 bases between them. Germline CDR1 is SGHRS and CDR2 is YFSETQ. The CDR3 contains 14 residues. The CDR3 nucleotides are TGCGCCAGCAGCTTTTCTACAGGTACCTACGAGCAGTACTTC. This sequence encodes CASSFSTGTYEQYF.

The J gene is TRBJ2-3, the V gene TRBV6-5; a possible D gene is TRBD2 (6 bases). Trimming cost V 8 bases and J 2 bases, with 11 bases left between them. CDR1 MNHEY and CDR2 SVGAGI come from the germline V gene. CDR3 length equals 13 residues. CDR3 coding DNA: TGTGCCAGCCGTAGCGGCAACACAGATACGCAGTATTTT. Its protein product is CASRSGNTDTQYF.

This clone appeared once. The V and J genes are TRBV5-4 and TRBJ2-1; TRBD2 matches at 11 bases. After removal of 2 bases from V and 9 bases from J, the junction contained 10 bases not matched to a gene. Germline V CDR1 and CDR2: SGHNT, YYREEE (reference sequence). This CDR3 region has 16 residues. Here the CDR3 reads CASSLKASGGNGEQFF. The CDR3, as DNA: TGTGCCAGCAGCTTAAAGGCTAGCGGGGGGAATGGTGAGCAGTTCTTC. The variable domain in full, completed from reference TRBV5-4 and TRBJ2-1, reads ETGVTQSPTHLIKTRGQQVTLRCSSQSGHNTVSWYQQALGQGPQFIFQYYREEENGRGNFPPRFSGLQFPNYSSELNVNALELDDSALYLCASSLKASGGNGEQFFGPGTRLTVL.

This chain links TRBV5-1 with TRBJ2-3; possible D gene TRBD2, 6 bases. CDR3 length: 20 amino acids. The V and J ends lost 0 bases and 1 base respectively, with 24 bases between them. Germline V gene lookup returns CDR1 SGHRS and CDR2 YFSETQ. The CDR3 DNA follows: TGCGCCAGCAGCTTGGCCTACTCCCGGGACTCCCTACAGGGCACAGATACGCAGTATTTT. It yields the protein CASSLAYSRDSLQGTDTQYF. The whole variable domain, remainder taken from reference TRBV5-1 and TRBJ2-3, is KAGVTQTPRYLIKTRGQQVTLSCSPISGHRSVSWYQQTPGQGLQFLFEYFSETQRNKGNFPGRFSGRQFSNSRSEMNVSTLELGDSALYLCASSLAYSRDSLQGTDTQYFGPGTRLTVL.

The gene calls are TRBV9 and TRBJ2-7, with 8 nucleotides matching TRBD2. CDR3 size: 13 residues. The ends lost 4 bases at V and 2 bases at J; junction bases unmatched: 2. Germline V lookup: CDR1 SGDLS, CDR2 YYNGEE. The CDR3 DNA is TGTGCCAGCAGCCCGGGAGGGGCCTACGAGCAGTACTTC. It translates to CASSPGGAYEQYF.

This chain uses TRBV21-1 with TRBJ1-1; the table assigns TRBD1, which was not confirmed against the DNA. TRBV21-1 is described as a pseudogene. The CDR3 covers 14 residues. CDR3 in amino acids: CASSIPRQNTEAFF. The CDR3 coding sequence is TGTGCCAGCAGCATCCCGAGACAGAACACTGAAGCTTTCTTT.

The J gene is TRBJ2-1, the V gene TRBV14, with a tentative D call TRBD2 (6 bases). CDR1 SGHDN and CDR2 FVKESK come from the germline V gene. Trimming cost V 1 base and J 4 bases, with 14 bases left between them. This CDR3 has 16 residues. Written as DNA, the CDR3 is TGTGCCAGCAGCCAAGGTCGATTAGCGGCATACAATGAGCAGTTCTTC. It specifies CASSQGRLAAYNEQFF.

V gene TRBV10-3 combines with J gene TRBJ2-1, with D uncertain. Germline assignment: CDR1 ENHRY and CDR2 SYGVKD. The CDR3 has 15 amino acids. V lost 4 bases to trimming and J lost 0 bases, with 10 bases between them. The CDR3 region is CAISVGPSSYNEQFF. The CDR3 DNA is TGTGCCATCAGTGTGGGTCCTAGCTCCTACAATGAGCAGTTCTTC.